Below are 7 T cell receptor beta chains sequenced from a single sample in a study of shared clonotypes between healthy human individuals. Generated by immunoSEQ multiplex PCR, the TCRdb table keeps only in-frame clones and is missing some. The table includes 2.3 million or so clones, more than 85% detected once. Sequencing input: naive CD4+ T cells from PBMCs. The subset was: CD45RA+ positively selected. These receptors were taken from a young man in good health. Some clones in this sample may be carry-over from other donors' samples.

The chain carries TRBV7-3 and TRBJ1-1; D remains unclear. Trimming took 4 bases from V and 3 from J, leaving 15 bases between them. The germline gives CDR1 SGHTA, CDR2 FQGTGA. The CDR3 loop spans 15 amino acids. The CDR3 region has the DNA TGTGCCAGCAGCTCGTCTGGGGTAGGGTACACTGAAGCTTTCTTT. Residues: CASSSSGVGYTEAFF.

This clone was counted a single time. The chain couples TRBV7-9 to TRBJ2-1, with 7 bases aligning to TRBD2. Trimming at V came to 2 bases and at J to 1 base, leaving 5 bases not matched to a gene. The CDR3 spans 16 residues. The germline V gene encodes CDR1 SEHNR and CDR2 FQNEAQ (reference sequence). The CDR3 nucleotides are TGTGCCAGCAGCTTACTCGACGGGGGGTCCTACAATGAGCAGTTCTTC. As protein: CASSLLDGGSYNEQFF.

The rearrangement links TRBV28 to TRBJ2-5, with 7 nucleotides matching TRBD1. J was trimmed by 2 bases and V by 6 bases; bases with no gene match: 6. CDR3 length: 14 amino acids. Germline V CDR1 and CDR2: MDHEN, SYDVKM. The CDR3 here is CASRFLQGQETQYF. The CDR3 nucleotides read TGTGCCAGCAGATTTTTACAGGGGCAAGAGACCCAGTACTTC.

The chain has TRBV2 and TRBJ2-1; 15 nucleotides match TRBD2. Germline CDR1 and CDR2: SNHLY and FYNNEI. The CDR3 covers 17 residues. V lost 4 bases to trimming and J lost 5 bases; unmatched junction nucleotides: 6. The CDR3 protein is CASSGRTSGRVNNEQFF. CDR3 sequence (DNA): TGTGCCAGCAGTGGTAGGACTAGCGGGAGGGTGAACAATGAGCAGTTCTTC.

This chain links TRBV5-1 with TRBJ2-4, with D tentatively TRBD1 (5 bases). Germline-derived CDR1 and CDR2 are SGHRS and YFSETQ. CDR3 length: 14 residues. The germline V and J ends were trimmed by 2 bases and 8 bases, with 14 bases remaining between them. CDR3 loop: CASSLLPGLDIQYF. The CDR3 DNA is TGCGCCAGCAGCTTATTGCCAGGGTTGGACATTCAGTACTTC. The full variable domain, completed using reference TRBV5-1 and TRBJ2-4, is KAGVTQTPRYLIKTRGQQVTLSCSPISGHRSVSWYQQTPGQGLQFLFEYFSETQRNKGNFPGRFSGRQFSNSRSEMNVSTLELGDSALYLCASSLLPGLDIQYFGAGTRLSVL.

The CDR3 coding sequence is TGCGCCAGCAGCTCGGACCGCTACGAGCAGTACTTC. It codes for CASSSDRYEQYF. V is TRBV5-1 and J is TRBJ2-7; no reliable D call. Between the trimmed V and J ends, which lost 3 bases and 3 bases, there was a span of 7 bases. The CDR3 is made up of 12 amino acids. CDR1 SGHRS and CDR2 YFSETQ come from the germline V gene. Drawing the rest from reference TRBV5-1 and TRBJ2-7, the complete variable domain is KAGVTQTPRYLIKTRGQQVTLSCSPISGHRSVSWYQQTPGQGLQFLFEYFSETQRNKGNFPGRFSGRQFSNSRSEMNVSTLELGDSALYLCASSSDRYEQYFGPGTRLTVT.

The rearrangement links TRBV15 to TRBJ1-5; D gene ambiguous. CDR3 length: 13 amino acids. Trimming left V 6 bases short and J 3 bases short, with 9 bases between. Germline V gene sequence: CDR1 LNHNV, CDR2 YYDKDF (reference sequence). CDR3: CATRSDYNQPQHF. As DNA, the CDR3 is TGTGCCACCAGGAGTGATTACAATCAGCCCCAGCATTTT.